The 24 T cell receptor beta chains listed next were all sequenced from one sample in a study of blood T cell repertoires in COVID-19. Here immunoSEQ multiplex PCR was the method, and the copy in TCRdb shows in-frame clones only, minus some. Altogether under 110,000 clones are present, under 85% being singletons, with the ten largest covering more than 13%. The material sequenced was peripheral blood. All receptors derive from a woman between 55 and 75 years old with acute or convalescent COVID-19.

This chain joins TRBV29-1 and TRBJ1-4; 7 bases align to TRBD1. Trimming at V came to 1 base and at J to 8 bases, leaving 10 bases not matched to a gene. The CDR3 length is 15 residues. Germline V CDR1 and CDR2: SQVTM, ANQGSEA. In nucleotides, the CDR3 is TGCAGCGTTGAAGCTGGGGCAGGGGGAGGCGAAAAACTGTTTTTT. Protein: CSVEAGAGGGEKLFF. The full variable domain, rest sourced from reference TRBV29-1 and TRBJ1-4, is SAVISQKPSRDICQRGTSLTIQCQVDSQVTMMFWYRQQPGQSLTLIATANQGSEATYESGFVIDKFPISRPNLTFSTLTVSNMSPEDSSIYLCSVEAGAGGGEKLFFGSGTQLSVL.

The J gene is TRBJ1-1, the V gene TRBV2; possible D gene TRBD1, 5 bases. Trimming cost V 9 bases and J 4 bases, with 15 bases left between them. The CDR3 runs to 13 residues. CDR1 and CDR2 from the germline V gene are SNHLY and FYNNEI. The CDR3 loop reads CASTSGPGTEAFF. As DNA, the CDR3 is TGTGCCAGTACATCAGGGCCGGGCACTGAAGCTTTCTTT.

The CDR3 loop is CASTKAGQEEKLFF. In DNA form, the CDR3 reads TGTGCCAGCACAAAGGCAGGGCAAGAGGAAAAACTGTTTTTT. The chain carries TRBV25-1 and TRBJ1-4, with D possibly TRBD1 on 5 matching bases. The CDR3 runs 14 residues. V was cut by 7 bases and J by 8 bases, with 17 bases left in between. Germline V gene data show CDR1 as MGHDK and CDR2 as SYGVNS.

The CDR3 loop is CASSRGRLAGGIETQYF. In DNA form, the CDR3 reads TGTGCCAGCAGCCGCGGCCGGCTAGCGGGGGGTATTGAGACCCAGTACTTC. This chain links TRBV3-1 (or the pseudogene TRBV3-2) with TRBJ2-5, with 11 positions matching TRBD2. J was trimmed by 5 bases and V by 4 bases; bases with no gene match: 12. Germline V gene lookup returns CDR1 LGHDT and CDR2 YNNKEL (reference sequence). This CDR3 has 17 residues.

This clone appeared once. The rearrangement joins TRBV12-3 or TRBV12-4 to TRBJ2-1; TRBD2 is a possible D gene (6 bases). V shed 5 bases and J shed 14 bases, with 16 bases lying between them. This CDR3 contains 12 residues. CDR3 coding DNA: TGTGCCAGCAGTCCTCGTCGGCGGGATGAGTTCTTC. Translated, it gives CASSPRRRDEFF.

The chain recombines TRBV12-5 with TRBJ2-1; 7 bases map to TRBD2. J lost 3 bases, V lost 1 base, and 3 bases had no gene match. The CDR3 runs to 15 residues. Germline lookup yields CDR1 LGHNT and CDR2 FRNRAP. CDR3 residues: CASGLEGGIYNEQFF. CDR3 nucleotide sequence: TGTGCTAGTGGTTTGGAGGGAGGGATCTACAATGAGCAGTTCTTC.

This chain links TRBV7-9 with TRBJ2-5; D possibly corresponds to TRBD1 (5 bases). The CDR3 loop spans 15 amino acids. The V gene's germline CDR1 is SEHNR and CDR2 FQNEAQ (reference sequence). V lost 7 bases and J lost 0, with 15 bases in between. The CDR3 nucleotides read TGTGCCAGCACCTTGGTCCCAGGGTACCAAGAGACCCAGTACTTC. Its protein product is CASTLVPGYQETQYF. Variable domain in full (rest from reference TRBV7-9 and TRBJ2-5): DTGVSQNPRHKITKRGQNVTFRCDPISEHNRLYWYRQTLGQGPEFLTYFQNEAQLEKSRLLSDRFSAERPKGSFSTLEIQRTEQGDSAMYLCASTLVPGYQETQYFGPGTRLLVL.

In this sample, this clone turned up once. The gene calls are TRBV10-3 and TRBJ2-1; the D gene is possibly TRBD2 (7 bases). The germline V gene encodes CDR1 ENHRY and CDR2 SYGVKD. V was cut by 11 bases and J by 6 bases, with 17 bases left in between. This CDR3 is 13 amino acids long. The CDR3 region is CAARGGRGNEQFF. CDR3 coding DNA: TGTGCCGCAAGGGGGGGAAGGGGCAATGAGCAGTTCTTC.

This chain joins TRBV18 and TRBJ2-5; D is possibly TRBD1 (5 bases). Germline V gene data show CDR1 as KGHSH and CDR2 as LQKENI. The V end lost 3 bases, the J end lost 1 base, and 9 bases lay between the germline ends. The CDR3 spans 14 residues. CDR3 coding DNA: TGTGCCAGCTCACCGGACACGATCCAAGAGACCCAGTACTTC. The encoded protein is CASSPDTIQETQYF.

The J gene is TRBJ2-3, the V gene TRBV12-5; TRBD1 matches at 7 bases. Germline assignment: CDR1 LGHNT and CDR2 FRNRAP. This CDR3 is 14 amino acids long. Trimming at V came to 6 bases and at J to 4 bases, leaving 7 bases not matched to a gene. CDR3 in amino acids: CASGPPTGADTQYF. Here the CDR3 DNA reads TGTGCTAGTGGCCCTCCTACAGGGGCAGATACGCAGTATTTT.

The CDR3 here is CASSDPGLGQETQYF. Here the CDR3 DNA reads TGCGCCAGCAGCGACCCCGGACTGGGCCAAGAGACCCAGTACTTC. The chain combines TRBV10-1 with TRBJ2-5; D might be TRBD2 (5 bases). CDR3 size: 15 residues. CDR1 and CDR2 from the germline V gene are WNHNN and SYGVQD (reference sequence). V was cut by 6 bases and J by 1 base, with 15 bases left in between.

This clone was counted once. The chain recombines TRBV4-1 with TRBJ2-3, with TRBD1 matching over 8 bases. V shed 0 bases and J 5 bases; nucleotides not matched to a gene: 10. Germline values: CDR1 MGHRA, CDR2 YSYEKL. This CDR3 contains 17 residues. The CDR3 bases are TGCGCCAGCAGCCAAGATTATGACAGGGGCGAGGTAGATACGCAGTATTTT. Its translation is CASSQDYDRGEVDTQYF.

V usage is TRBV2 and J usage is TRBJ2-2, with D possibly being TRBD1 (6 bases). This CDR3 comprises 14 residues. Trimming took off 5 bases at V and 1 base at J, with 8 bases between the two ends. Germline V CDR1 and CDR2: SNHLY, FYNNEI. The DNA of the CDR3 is TGTGCCAGCAGTAGGACAGTGAACACCGGGGAGCTGTTTTTT. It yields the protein CASSRTVNTGELFF. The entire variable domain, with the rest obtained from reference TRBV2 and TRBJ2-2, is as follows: EPEVTQTPSHQVTQMGQEVILRCVPISNHLYFYWYRQILGQKVEFLVSFYNNEISEKSEIFDDQFSVERPDGSNFTLKIRSTKLEDSAMYFCASSRTVNTGELFFGEGSRLTVL.

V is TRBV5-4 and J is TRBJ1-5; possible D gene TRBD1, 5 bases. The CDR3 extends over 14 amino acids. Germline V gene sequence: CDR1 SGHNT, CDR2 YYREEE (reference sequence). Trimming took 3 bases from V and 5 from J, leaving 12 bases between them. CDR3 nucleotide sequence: TGTGCCAGCAGCTCATCAGGGATAGATCAGCCCCAGCATTTT. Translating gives CASSSSGIDQPQHF.

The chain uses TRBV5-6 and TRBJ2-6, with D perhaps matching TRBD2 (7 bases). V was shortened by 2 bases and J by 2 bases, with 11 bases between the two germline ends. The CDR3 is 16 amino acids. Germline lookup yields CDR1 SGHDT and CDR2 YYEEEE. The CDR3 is CASSFSGGAGANVLTF. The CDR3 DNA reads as TGTGCCAGCAGCTTTTCGGGGGGCGCTGGGGCCAACGTCCTGACTTTC.

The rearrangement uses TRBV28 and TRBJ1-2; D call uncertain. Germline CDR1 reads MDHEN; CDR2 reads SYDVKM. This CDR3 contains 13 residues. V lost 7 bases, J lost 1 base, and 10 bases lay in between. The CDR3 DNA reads TGTGCCAGCACAACGACACTTAACTATGGCTACACCTTC. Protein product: CASTTTLNYGYTF.

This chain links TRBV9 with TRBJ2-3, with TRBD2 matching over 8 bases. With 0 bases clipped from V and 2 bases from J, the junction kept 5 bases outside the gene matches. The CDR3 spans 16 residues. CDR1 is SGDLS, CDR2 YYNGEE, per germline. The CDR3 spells CASSVGAGAPTDTQYF. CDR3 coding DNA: TGTGCCAGCAGCGTAGGAGCGGGGGCTCCCACAGATACGCAGTATTTT.

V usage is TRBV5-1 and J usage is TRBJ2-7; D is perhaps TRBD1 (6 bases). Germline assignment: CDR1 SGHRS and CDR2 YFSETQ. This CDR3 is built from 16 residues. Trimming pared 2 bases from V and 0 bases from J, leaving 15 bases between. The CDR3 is CASSLLQDRSSYEQYF. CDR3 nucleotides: TGCGCCAGCAGCTTACTACAGGACAGATCCTCCTACGAGCAGTACTTC.

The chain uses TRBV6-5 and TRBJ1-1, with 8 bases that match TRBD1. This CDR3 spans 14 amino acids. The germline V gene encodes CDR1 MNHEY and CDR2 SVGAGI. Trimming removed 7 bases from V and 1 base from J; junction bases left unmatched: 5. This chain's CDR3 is CASNLGQGNTEAFF. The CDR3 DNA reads TGTGCCAGCAACCTAGGACAGGGGAACACTGAAGCTTTCTTT.

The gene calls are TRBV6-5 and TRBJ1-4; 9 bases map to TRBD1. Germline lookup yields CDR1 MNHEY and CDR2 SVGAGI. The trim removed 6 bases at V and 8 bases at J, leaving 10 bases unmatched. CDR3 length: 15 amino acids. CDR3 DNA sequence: TGTGCCAGCAGACCCTGGGACAGGGCGGACGAAAAACTGTTTTTT. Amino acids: CASRPWDRADEKLFF.

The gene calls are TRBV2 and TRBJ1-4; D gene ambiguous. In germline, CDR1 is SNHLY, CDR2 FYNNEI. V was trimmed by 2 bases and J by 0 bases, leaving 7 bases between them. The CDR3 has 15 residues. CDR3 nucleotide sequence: TGTGCCAGCAGTGAACCCCTTGCAACTAATGAAAAACTGTTTTTT. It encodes CASSEPLATNEKLFF.

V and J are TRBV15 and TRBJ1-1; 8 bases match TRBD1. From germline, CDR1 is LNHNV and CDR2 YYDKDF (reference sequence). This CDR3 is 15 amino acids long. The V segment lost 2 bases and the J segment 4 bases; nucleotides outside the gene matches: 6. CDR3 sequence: CATSRPVQGGTEAFF. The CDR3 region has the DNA TGTGCCACCAGCAGACCTGTACAGGGGGGCACTGAAGCTTTCTTT. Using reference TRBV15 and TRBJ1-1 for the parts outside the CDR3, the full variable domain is DAMVIQNPRYQVTQFGKPVTLSCSQTLNHNVMYWYQQKSSQAPKLLFHYYDKDFNNEADTPDNFQSRRPNTSFCFLDIRSPGLGDTAMYLCATSRPVQGGTEAFFGQGTRLTVV.

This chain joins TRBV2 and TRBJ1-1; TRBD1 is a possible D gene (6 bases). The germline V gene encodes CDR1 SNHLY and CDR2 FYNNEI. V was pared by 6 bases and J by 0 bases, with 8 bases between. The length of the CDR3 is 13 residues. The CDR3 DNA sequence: TGTGCCAGCAGACAGGGCTTGAACACTGAAGCTTTCTTT. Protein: CASRQGLNTEAFF.

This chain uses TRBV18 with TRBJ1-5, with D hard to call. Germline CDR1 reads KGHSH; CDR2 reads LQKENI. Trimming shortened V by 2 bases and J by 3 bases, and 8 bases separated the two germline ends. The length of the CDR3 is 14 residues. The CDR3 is CASSPSDNNQPQHF. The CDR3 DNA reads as TGTGCCAGCTCACCATCTGACAACAATCAGCCCCAGCATTTT.